The TCR beta chain described here comes from a study of cytomegalovirus exposure and HLA in healthy donors. Study outcomes and limitations: In an earlier analysis, in some 600 donors, most V segments appeared productive either ~87% or ~30% of the time. A later analysis linked some 17,000 TCR beta sequences to HLA alleles at 0.05 false discovery rate. V segments that were indistinguishable, TRBV6-2 and TRBV6-3 among them, were omitted from analysis.

PCR used 60 Vbeta primers and 13 Jbeta primers. TCRdb's table, derived via immunoSEQ multiplex PCR, lists solely in-frame clones and lacks some. The sample lists around 150,000 clones, roughly three quarters occurring once. As regards this clone: Its matching antigen is unknown.

CDR3 length: 15 residues. J lost 3 bases, V lost 1 base, and 6 bases had no gene match. Germline-derived CDR1 and CDR2 are SGHRS and YFSETQ. The receptor's source is a woman aged 40 to 50 in good health and CMV-seronegative. The sample comprised PBMCs. The genes are TRBV5-1 and TRBJ2-7; 8 nucleotides agree with TRBD2. CDR3 sequence: CASSLSAGESYEQYF. The CDR3 DNA is TGCGCCAGCAGCTTGTCAGCGGGAGAGAGCTACGAGCAGTACTTC.